By share, the clone carrying this TCR beta chain ranks as medium-sized (0.01 to 0.1%). Antigen: not known. This entry belongs to a study of naive and memory T cell subsets. General study findings and limits: Potentially, T cell activation and differentiation skew this RNA-based measurement.

The V and J ends lost 4 bases and 2 bases respectively, with 13 bases between them. From germline, CDR1 is SGDLS and CDR2 YYNGEE. The CDR3 sequence is 14 residues long. Blood and skin TCR RNA was reverse transcribed with alpha and beta constant primers. Using its own MiXCR run on the 5' RACE reads, TCRdb lists one record per CDR3 protein. This sample has tens of thousands of distinct CDR3 sequences; roughly 4% occur once, and the top ten carry over 7.5%. Adult healthy volunteers gave 2.5 ml peripheral blood for whole-blood RNA. TCR cDNA received a 3' ligated oligonucleotide that carried a UMI. Input was roughly 1 to 1000 ng of DNase-treated total RNA without cell sorting.

The chain joins TRBV9 to TRBJ2-7; a possible D gene is TRBD1 (6 bases). The clonotype was recovered from a male donor in good health. This CDR3 reads CASSFRDKAYEQYF. CDR3 nucleotides: TGTGCCAGCAGCTTTCGGGACAAAGCCTACGAGCAGTACTTC.